One and the same sample provided the 30 T cell receptor beta chains below, sequenced in a study of T cell clonality in common variable immunodeficiency. TCRdb keeps only in-frame clones here, not all; method: immunoSEQ multiplex PCR. The sample includes 40,000 to 45,000 clones, none of them occurring once. Sequenced sample: peripheral blood mononuclear cells. The source is a person aged 18 to 70 in good health.

This clone has a count of ten or more. The read finishes 3 residues shy of the CDR3 end, and the germline J gene is used to complete it. V gene TRBV7-3 combines with J gene TRBJ2-3; maybe TRBD2 (6 bases). The CDR3 length is 15 residues. Germline V gives CDR1 SGHTA, CDR2 FQGTGA. Trimming removed 2 bases from V and 1 base from J, with 10 bases in between. CDR3: CASSLGGFRTDTQYF. The sequenced CDR3 bases are TGTGCCAGCAGCTTAGGGGGGTTTCGCACAGATACG.

This clone showed up just a few times. Coverage ceases 3 residues before the CDR3 finishes, and the germline J gene fills in the end. The chain joins TRBV5-8 to TRBJ1-1, with 8 bases identical to TRBD1. Germline V gives CDR1 SGHTS, CDR2 YDEGEE. V was clipped by 6 bases and J by 2 bases; unmatched bases: 9. The CDR3 is 15 amino acids. The covered CDR3 bases are TGTGCCAGCATTATTAGACAGGGGATTAACACTGAA. Its protein is CASIIRQGINTE. The complete CDR3 sequence is CASIIRQGINTEAFF.

This clone was recorded at least ten times. CDR3 sequence: CASSQQSGATDTQYF. The CDR3 DNA, read in part, is TGTGCCAGCAGCCAACAGAGCGGCGCCACAGATACG. The chain combines TRBV7-9 with TRBJ2-3; D might be TRBD2 (5 bases). The CDR3 end is not reached by the read, which stops 3 residues before it; the germline J gene fills it in. CDR1 and CDR2 (germline): SEHNR, FQNEAQ (reference sequence). The V end lost 5 bases, the J end lost 2 bases, and 14 bases lay between the germline ends. The CDR3 sequence is 15 residues long.

This clone was recorded many times. The observed sequence ends 3 residues before the CDR3 terminus, with the missing tail filled in from the germline J gene. V and J are TRBV19 and TRBJ2-5, with 8 bases fitting TRBD1. V gave up 5 bases and J gave up 5 bases; unmatched junction bases: 10. This CDR3 region has 15 residues. The germline CDR1 and CDR2 sequences are LNHDA and SQIVND (reference sequence). Here the CDR3 reads CASSPRRQGMETQYF. The sequenced CDR3 bases are TGTGCCAGTAGTCCCCGAAGACAGGGGATGGAGACC.

This clone was detected ten times or more. The CDR3 is cut off 3 residues early in the read; its end comes from the germline J gene. The V gene is TRBV5-4, the J gene TRBJ2-3; TRBD2 matches at 13 bases. CDR3 length: 15 amino acids. Germline lookup yields CDR1 SGHNT and CDR2 YYREEE (reference sequence). The trim removed 3 bases at V and 4 bases at J, leaving 2 bases unmatched. The CDR3: CASSWTSGSPDTQYF. The sequenced CDR3 bases are TGTGCCAGCAGCTGGACTAGCGGGAGTCCAGATACG.

The sample holds many counts of this clone. Sequencing ends 3 residues short of the CDR3 end; the germline J gene provides the rest. J is TRBJ2-7 and V is TRBV30, with a weak D call TRBD2 (7 bases). The CDR3 totals 12 residues. The germline CDR1 and CDR2 sequences are GTSNPN and SVGIG (reference sequence). Deletions cut 4 bases from V and 5 bases from J, with 12 bases between. The CDR3 loop reads CAWNRGGNEQYF. Partial CDR3 DNA: TGTGCCTGGAATAGGGGGGGCAACGAG.

In its sample, this clone was seen many times. The read ends 3 residues early relative to the CDR3; the germline J gene fills the gap. V and J are TRBV20-1 and TRBJ2-3; possibly TRBD2 for D (5 bases). The CDR3 length is 15 residues. CDR1 and CDR2 from the germline V gene are DFQATT and SNEGSKA (reference sequence). V was clipped by 5 bases and J by 0 bases, with 15 bases between them. The covered CDR3 bases are TGCAGTGCTGGCACGCCAGCGGATAGCACAGATACG. As protein: CSAGTPADSTDT. The entire CDR3 reads CSAGTPADSTDTQYF.

This clone occurred many times. The read comes to an end 3 residues before the CDR3 does, leaving the germline J gene to fill in the end. The chain carries TRBV18 and TRBJ2-1; tentative D call: TRBD1 (5 bases). The CDR3 is 13 amino acids. Germline CDR1 KGHSH, CDR2 LQKENI. Trimming stripped 5 bases from V and 6 bases from J, with 11 bases between. The chain's CDR3 is CASSSARGNEQFF. CDR3 bases read: TGTGCCAGCTCATCTGCTAGGGGCAATGAG.

This clone was seen ten or more times. The covered CDR3 bases are TGTGCCAGCAGCCCCCAGGGGAAGGGGACC. This codes for CASSPQGKGT. The complete CDR3 reads CASSPQGKGTQYF. The chain uses TRBV7-9 and TRBJ2-5; tentative D call: TRBD1 (6 bases). The observed sequence ends 3 residues before the CDR3 terminus, with the missing tail filled in from the germline J gene. Trimming shortened V by 5 bases and J by 7 bases, and 14 bases separated the two germline ends. Looked up from germline, CDR1 is SEHNR and CDR2 is FQNEAQ (reference sequence). This CDR3 has 13 amino acids.

In its sample, this clone was seen many times. The read ends 3 residues shy of where the CDR3 ends; the end is completed using the germline J gene. This chain uses TRBV20-1 with TRBJ2-4; 15 bases are a match to TRBD2. CDR3 length: 15 amino acids. Germline CDR1 DFQATT, CDR2 SNEGSKA (reference sequence). V lost 5 bases and J lost 8; bases outside the gene matches: 7. The CDR3 is CSALGLAGGPDIQYF. The CDR3 bases that were read are TGCAGTGCTCTAGGACTAGCGGGAGGGCCGGACATT.

This clone was observed many times. The read terminates 3 residues before the CDR3 end, so the remaining end is supplied by the germline J gene. The chain carries TRBV5-4 and TRBJ2-3; 8 nucleotides match TRBD1. The CDR3 runs to 16 residues. Trimming removed 2 bases from V and 1 base from J; junction bases left unmatched: 6. CDR1 and CDR2 from the germline V gene are SGHNT and YYREEE (reference sequence). Incomplete CDR3 DNA: TGTGCCAGCAGCTTCGGACAGGGAATGGGCACAGATACG. This sequence encodes CASSFGQGMGTDT. The CDR3 in full is CASSFGQGMGTDTQYF.

This clone was observed at least ten times. The read comes to an end 3 residues before the CDR3 does, leaving the germline J gene to fill in the end. The V gene is TRBV19, the J gene TRBJ2-5, with TRBD1 identical over 9 bases. Germline loops: CDR1 LNHDA, CDR2 SQIVND (reference sequence). CDR3 length equals 14 residues. The V segment lost 3 bases and the J segment 5 bases; nucleotides outside the gene matches: 4. The DNA read from the CDR3 is TGTGCCAGTAGTATCGGGACAGGGAGGGAGACC. This translates into CASSIGTGRET. The complete CDR3 reads CASSIGTGRETQYF.

Ten or more counts support this clone. The CDR3 end is not reached by the read, which stops 3 residues before it; the germline J gene fills it in. The chain uses TRBV5-1 and TRBJ2-1; 7 positions agree with TRBD2. The CDR3 has 16 amino acids. V gave up 2 bases and J gave up 4 bases; unmatched junction bases: 9. Germline V lookup: CDR1 SGHRS, CDR2 YFSETQ. CDR3 bases read: TGCGCCAGCAGCTTTTATGCGGGAGCTGCTTACAATGAG. This gives the protein CASSFYAGAAYNE. The whole CDR3 is CASSFYAGAAYNEQFF. The variable domain in full, completed from reference TRBV5-1 and TRBJ2-1, reads KAGVTQTPRYLIKTRGQQVTLSCSPISGHRSVSWYQQTPGQGLQFLFEYFSETQRNKGNFPGRFSGRQFSNSRSEMNVSTLELGDSALYLCASSFYAGAAYNEQFFGPGTRLTVL.

This clone was seen more than once but under ten times. The read terminates 3 residues before the CDR3 end, so the remaining end is supplied by the germline J gene. The chain combines TRBV7-9 with TRBJ2-1, with TRBD1 identical over 10 bases. The germline V gene encodes CDR1 SEHNR and CDR2 FQNEAQ (reference sequence). This CDR3 is 13 amino acids long. The V and J ends lost 7 bases and 7 bases, in that order; junction bases with no gene match: 4. This CDR3 reads CASMGQGRNEQFF. CDR3 DNA (partial): TGTGCCAGCATGGGACAGGGGAGGAATGAG.

This clone was seen only a few times. The CDR3 is cut off 3 residues early in the read; its end comes from the germline J gene. The chain couples TRBV5-6 to TRBJ2-7; D assignment may be TRBD1 or TRBD2 (5 bases each). The germline V gene encodes CDR1 SGHDT and CDR2 YYEEEE. The CDR3 consists of 14 residues. V lost 1 base and J 0 bases, leaving 8 bases between the germline ends. Incomplete CDR3 DNA: TGTGCCAGCAGCTTGAAGGGGAGCTCCTACGAG. Its protein is CASSLKGSSYE. The CDR3 as a whole reads CASSLKGSSYEQYF.

In its sample, this clone was seen many times. The CDR3 extends 3 residues past the end of the read, so its final part is completed from the germline J gene. This chain links TRBV19 with TRBJ2-6, with 7 bases lining up with TRBD1. This CDR3 has 18 residues. Germline CDR1 and CDR2: LNHDA and SQIVND (reference sequence). J was trimmed by 1 base and V by 1 base; bases with no gene match: 7. CDR3 loop: CASSIGQGSFSGANVLTF. CDR3 bases read: TGTGCCAGTAGTATAGGACAGGGTTCGTTTTCTGGGGCCAACGTC.

This clone was seen many times. The read ends 3 residues shy of where the CDR3 ends; the end is completed using the germline J gene. The chain has TRBV19 and TRBJ1-5, with 10 nucleotides matching TRBD1. The length of the CDR3 is 19 residues. Germline lookup yields CDR1 LNHDA and CDR2 SQIVND (reference sequence). The V segment lost 0 bases and the J segment 4 bases; nucleotides outside the gene matches: 12. CDR3: CASSIEPGQGKGWNQPQHF. CDR3 DNA (partial): TGTGCCAGTAGTATAGAACCGGGACAGGGGAAAGGTTGGAATCAGCCC.

Ten or more counts support this clone. Read data end 3 residues before the CDR3 end; the end is taken from the germline J gene. The rearrangement links TRBV20-1 to TRBJ1-2, with a weak D call TRBD1 (6 bases). V was shortened by 5 bases and J by 0 bases, with 13 bases between the two germline ends. The CDR3 is made up of 14 amino acids. The germline gives CDR1 DFQATT, CDR2 SNEGSKA (reference sequence). The DNA read from the CDR3 is TGCAGTGCTCAAGACAGGAGCTCTAACTATGGC. Amino acids: CSAQDRSSNYG. The entire CDR3 protein reads CSAQDRSSNYGYTF.

This clone was observed many times. The CDR3 goes on 3 residues after the read ends, and that part is filled in from the germline J gene. This chain uses TRBV7-9 with TRBJ2-1; 9 bases are a match to TRBD1. Germline assignment: CDR1 SEHNR and CDR2 FQNEAQ (reference sequence). CDR3 size: 15 residues. Losses at the gene ends were 2 bases for V and 7 bases for J; bases not matched to a gene: 6. The CDR3 loop is CASSLLQGAWNEQFF. The CDR3 bases that were read are TGTGCCAGCAGCTTACTACAGGGGGCGTGGAATGAG.

This clone came up many times. CDR3 sequence reads: CASSYGSLYQETQYF. The covered CDR3 bases are TGTGCCAGCAGTTATGGTTCACTATACCAAGAGACC. The chain is built from TRBV6-2 or TRBV6-3 and TRBJ2-5; D not certain. The CDR3 is cut off 3 residues early in the read; its end comes from the germline J gene. Trimming pared 3 bases from V and 0 bases from J, leaving 11 bases between. The germline gives CDR1 MNHEY, CDR2 SVGEGT. The CDR3 length is 15 residues.

This clone was recorded at least ten times. The missing CDR3 end, 3 residues past where the read stops, is filled in from the germline J gene. The rearrangement joins TRBV7-9 to TRBJ2-2, with 10 bases aligning to TRBD2. J gave up 4 bases and V 6 bases, and 5 bases lay outside the gene matches. This CDR3 is built from 15 residues. Germline CDR1 is SEHNR and CDR2 is FQNEAQ (reference sequence). CDR3 residues: CASSKREGGTGELFF. The CDR3 bases that were read are TGTGCCAGCAGTAAGCGGGAGGGCGGCACCGGGGAG.

This clone showed up many times. The CDR3 DNA, read in part, is TGTGCCAGCAGCGTAAACAGGGTAGCGGGAGGGTTCACAGATACG. It translates to CASSVNRVAGGFTDT. The entire CDR3 is CASSVNRVAGGFTDTQYF. The chain employs TRBV9 and TRBJ2-3; 11 bases align to TRBD2. From the germline J gene comes the end of the CDR3, since the read stops 3 residues before it. From germline, CDR1 is SGDLS and CDR2 YYNGEE. CDR3 length: 18 amino acids. Trimming removed 1 base from V and 2 bases from J; junction bases left unmatched: 9.

This clone was counted at least ten times. The read halts 3 residues ahead of the CDR3 end, with the missing end drawn from the germline J gene. This sequence joins TRBV10-1 and TRBJ2-7, with D perhaps TRBD1 (5 bases). This CDR3 contains 15 residues. Germline values: CDR1 WNHNN, CDR2 SYGVQD (reference sequence). V was clipped by 1 base and J by 4 bases, with 14 bases between them. CDR3 DNA (partial): TGCGCCAGCAGTGAGTTACAGAACGGACATTACGAG. Protein sequence: CASSELQNGHYE. From start to end, the CDR3 is CASSELQNGHYEQYF.

This clone came up many times. Read sequence stops 3 residues before the CDR3 end, and the germline J gene provides the missing end. The chain combines TRBV19 with TRBJ1-1; D not resolved. This CDR3 is 14 amino acids long. Germline assignment: CDR1 LNHDA and CDR2 SQIVND (reference sequence). Trimming removed 4 bases at V and 1 base at J, with 10 bases between. CDR3 bases read: TGTGCCAGTAGTAATCGACACCAGAACACTGAA. Its protein product is CASSNRHQNTE. The entire CDR3 protein reads CASSNRHQNTEAFF.

This clone came up many times. CDR3 residues: CASSRDRPTMNTEAFF. The part of the CDR3 DNA that was read is TGTGCCAGTAGTAGGGACAGGCCTACAATGAACACTGAA. This sequence joins TRBV19 and TRBJ1-1; 8 bases map to TRBD1. The DNA ends 3 residues before the CDR3 does, and the rest of the CDR3 is filled in from the germline J gene. CDR1 and CDR2 from the germline V gene are LNHDA and SQIVND (reference sequence). With V trimmed by 4 bases and J by 0 bases, 7 bases remained unmatched. The CDR3 extends over 16 amino acids.

This clone was counted at least ten times. The observed sequence ends 3 residues before the CDR3 terminus, with the missing tail filled in from the germline J gene. J is TRBJ2-1 and V is TRBV20-1; D is unclear. Deletions cut 1 base from V and 8 bases from J, with 6 bases between. Germline V CDR1 and CDR2: DFQATT, SNEGSKA (reference sequence). The CDR3 spans 11 residues. The CDR3 is CSARGRDEQFF. The covered CDR3 bases are TGCAGTGCTAGAGGTCGGGATGAG.

This clone showed up many times. The junction does not match germline at one end; this may be a read error. The read stops 3 residues short of the end of the CDR3; the missing end is completed from the germline J gene. The genes are TRBV4-2 and TRBJ2-3, with 15 bases aligning to TRBD2. The V gene's germline CDR1 is LGHNA and CDR2 YNFKEQ. CDR3 size: 18 residues. The covered CDR3 bases are TGCGCCAGCAGCCAAGGGTCCGGACTAGCGGGAGGGTGGGATACG. Protein: CASSQGSGLAGGWDT. The CDR3 as a whole reads CASSQGSGLAGGWDTQYF.

This clone has just a few counts. The DNA ends 3 residues before the CDR3 does, and the rest of the CDR3 is filled in from the germline J gene. This chain joins TRBV23-1 and TRBJ2-3; 10 bases line up with TRBD1. TRBV23-1 is flagged as an ORF with uncertain function. The CDR3 has 14 residues. CDR3 region: CASGGQGDQETQYF. Partial CDR3 DNA: TGCGCCAGCGGAGGACAGGGGGATCAAGAGACG.

In this sample, this clone turned up many times. The observed sequence ends 3 residues before the CDR3 terminus, with the missing tail filled in from the germline J gene. V and J are TRBV5-6 and TRBJ2-7; 7 bases line up with TRBD1. This CDR3 comprises 13 residues. Per the germline V gene, CDR1 is SGHDT and CDR2 is YYEEEE. With V trimmed by 3 bases and J by 6 bases, 6 bases remained unmatched. The CDR3 DNA, read in part, is TGTGCCAGCAGCTCCCTGGACAGGTTCGAG. Translating gives CASSSLDRFE. The full CDR3 is CASSSLDRFEQYF. The complete variable domain, with remaining parts taken from reference TRBV5-6 and TRBJ2-7, reads DAGVTQSPTHLIKTRGQQVTLRCSPKSGHDTVSWYQQALGQGPQFIFQYYEEEERQRGNFPDRFSGHQFPNYSSELNVNALLLGDSALYLCASSSLDRFEQYFGPGTRLTVT.

In this sample, this clone turned up many times. Read data end 3 residues before the CDR3 end; the end is taken from the germline J gene. The gene calls are TRBV18 and TRBJ2-3, with TRBD2 identical over 14 bases. The trim removed 6 bases at V and 3 bases at J, leaving 5 bases unmatched. The CDR3 length is 16 residues. CDR1 and CDR2 (germline): KGHSH, LQKENI. CDR3 bases read: TGTGCCAGCTCTCCGGGACTAGCGGGAGTAACAGATACG. Residues: CASSPGLAGVTDT. In full, the CDR3 reads CASSPGLAGVTDTQYF.